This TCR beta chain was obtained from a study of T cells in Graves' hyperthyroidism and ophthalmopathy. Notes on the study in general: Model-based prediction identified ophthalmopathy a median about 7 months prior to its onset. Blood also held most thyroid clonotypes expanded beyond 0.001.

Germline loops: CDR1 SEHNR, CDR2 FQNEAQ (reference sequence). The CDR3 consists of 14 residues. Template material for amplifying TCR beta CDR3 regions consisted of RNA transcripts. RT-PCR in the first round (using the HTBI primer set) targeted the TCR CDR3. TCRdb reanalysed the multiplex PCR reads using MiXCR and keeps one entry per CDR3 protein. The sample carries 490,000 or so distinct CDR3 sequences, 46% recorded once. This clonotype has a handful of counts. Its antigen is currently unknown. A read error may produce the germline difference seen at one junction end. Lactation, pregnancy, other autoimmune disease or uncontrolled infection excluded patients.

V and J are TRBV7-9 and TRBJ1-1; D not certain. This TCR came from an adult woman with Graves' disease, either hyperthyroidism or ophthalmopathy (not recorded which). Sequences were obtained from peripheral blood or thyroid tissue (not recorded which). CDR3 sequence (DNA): TGCGCCAGCAGCCCGCAGTCCGTCTACACTGAAGCTTTCTTT. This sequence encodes CASSPQSVYTEAFF.